Below are 27 T cell receptor beta chains sequenced from a single sample in a study of OX40 agonist ivuxolimab in advanced cancers. Library preparation employed the immunoSEQ multiplex PCR assay. TCRdb mirrors the immuneACCESS table, restricted to in-frame sequences. Some clones are absent from its copies; in checked studies, under half trace to an unresolved V gene, and the reason for the others is unknown. This sample comprises just under 75,000 clones, roughly 92% of them detected only once. The ten largest clones take up around 0.4% of the sample. The sample in question was CD4+ or CD8+ T cells sorted from blood, obtained in a trial of the OX40 agonist ivuxolimab. Receptors originate from an adult with an advanced solid tumor such as melanoma, head and neck, liver or kidney cancer.

The chain is built from TRBV2 and TRBJ2-7; 8 bases match TRBD1. This CDR3 comprises 15 residues. V gave up 2 bases and J gave up 5 bases; unmatched junction bases: 8. The germline V gene has CDR1 SNHLY and CDR2 FYNNEI. DNA for the CDR3: TGTGCCAGCAGTGAACAGGGGGCCCCCCTAGACGAGCAGTACTTC. Residues: CASSEQGAPLDEQYF. The variable domain in full, completed from reference TRBV2 and TRBJ2-7, reads EPEVTQTPSHQVTQMGQEVILRCVPISNHLYFYWYRQILGQKVEFLVSFYNNEISEKSEIFDDQFSVERPDGSNFTLKIRSTKLEDSAMYFCASSEQGAPLDEQYFGPGTRLTVT.

This clone appeared a few times. The chain employs TRBV18 and TRBJ1-1; D is unclear. The CDR3 covers 13 residues. The V end lost 1 base, the J end lost 1 base, and 4 bases lay between the germline ends. The germline V gene encodes CDR1 KGHSH and CDR2 LQKENI. The CDR3, as DNA: TGTGCCAGCTCACCACATCCGAACACTGAAGCTTTCTTT. It yields the protein CASSPHPNTEAFF.

The V call is TRBV5-6, the J call TRBJ1-4; unclear D gene. This CDR3 is 16 amino acids long. V lost 4 bases to trimming and J lost 4 bases, with 17 bases between them. In germline, CDR1 is SGHDT, CDR2 YYEEEE. The CDR3 DNA reads TGTGCCAGCAGCCTCGAACGGGGATTCCTTAATGAAAAACTGTTTTTT. As protein: CASSLERGFLNEKLFF.

The V gene is TRBV30, the J gene TRBJ1-3; D gene unclear. Germline V gene data show CDR1 as GTSNPN and CDR2 as SVGIG (reference sequence). The CDR3 contains 11 residues. V was pared by 0 bases and J by 4 bases, with 1 base between. The CDR3 sequence is CAWSVGNTIYF. The CDR3 region has the DNA TGTGCCTGGAGTGTGGGAAACACCATATATTTT.

J is TRBJ1-3 and V is TRBV6-1; D gene ambiguous. The CDR3 is 17 amino acids. Trimming cost V 2 bases and J 8 bases, with 22 bases left between them. Germline V lookup: CDR1 MNHNS, CDR2 SASEGT. The CDR3 bases are TGTGCCAGCAGTGAATCTCGTCGGAAGGCGGGCTCGGACACCATATATTTT. It is translated as CASSESRRKAGSDTIYF.

V is TRBV7-2 and J is TRBJ2-7, with a tentative D call TRBD1 (6 bases). The V end lost 0 bases, the J end lost 5 bases, and 14 bases lay between the germline ends. Germline loops: CDR1 SGHTA, CDR2 FQGNSA. This CDR3 has 15 amino acids. The CDR3: CASSLAGRGNDEQYF. CDR3 nucleotide sequence: TGTGCCAGCAGCTTAGCGGGCAGGGGAAACGACGAGCAGTACTTC.

This chain connects TRBV30 to TRBJ2-5; D possibly corresponds to TRBD1 (6 bases). Per germline, CDR1 GTSNPN and CDR2 SVGIG (reference sequence). This CDR3 has 15 residues. Trimming removed 2 bases at V and 1 base at J, with 14 bases between. The CDR3 DNA sequence: TGTGCCTGGAGTATCGGGACACTAATCCAAGAGACCCAGTACTTC. Translation: CAWSIGTLIQETQYF.

The chain couples TRBV5-1 to TRBJ2-1, with 7 nucleotides matching TRBD2. With 2 bases clipped from V and 0 bases from J, the junction kept 5 bases outside the gene matches. The CDR3 spans 16 residues. In germline, CDR1 is SGHRS, CDR2 YFSETQ. In DNA, the CDR3 is TGCGCCAGCAGCTTATCTAGCGGTAGCTCCTACAATGAGCAGTTCTTC. Encoded protein: CASSLSSGSSYNEQFF. Looking up the rest from reference TRBV5-1 and TRBJ2-1 gives the full variable domain: KAGVTQTPRYLIKTRGQQVTLSCSPISGHRSVSWYQQTPGQGLQFLFEYFSETQRNKGNFPGRFSGRQFSNSRSEMNVSTLELGDSALYLCASSLSSGSSYNEQFFGPGTRLTVL.

This chain joins TRBV5-1 and TRBJ1-1; maybe TRBD1 (6 bases). Germline CDR1 and CDR2: SGHRS and YFSETQ. This CDR3 has 14 amino acids. V lost 0 bases and J lost 6, with 12 bases in between. DNA for the CDR3: TGCGCCAGCAGCTTGGCGGCAGGGGATCCTGAAGCTTTCTTT. Protein sequence: CASSLAAGDPEAFF.

This clone has a single count. The genes are TRBV6-6 and TRBJ2-3; 10 bases are a match to TRBD2. The CDR3 is made up of 16 amino acids. V was clipped by 2 bases and J by 1 base; unmatched bases: 3. Germline values: CDR1 MNHNY, CDR2 SVGAGI (reference sequence). In nucleotides, the CDR3 is TGTGCCAGCAGTTACCCTAGCGGGAGCGGCACAGATACGCAGTATTTT. Translation gives CASSYPSGSGTDTQYF.

The gene calls are TRBV30 and TRBJ2-5; 8 bases align to TRBD2. The assigned J gene may be wrong: the sequence end matches TRBJ2-7 better. This CDR3 has 14 amino acids. The germline CDR1 and CDR2 sequences are GTSNPN and SVGIG (reference sequence). The CDR3 spells CAWSDKPGLGEQYF. The CDR3 nucleotides are TGTGCCTGGAGTGATAAACCGGGACTAGGCGAGCAGTACTTC.

The CDR3, as DNA: TGTGCCAGTAGTGGCCCCACAGGGTATGCGTCCGGGGAGCTGTTTTTT. Protein: CASSGPTGYASGELFF. The chain recombines TRBV19 with TRBJ2-2; D is possibly TRBD1 (6 bases). V gave up 5 bases and J gave up 6 bases, with 19 bases separating them. The CDR3 covers 16 residues. Germline V gene data show CDR1 as LNHDA and CDR2 as SQIVND (reference sequence).

The chain is built from TRBV7-9 and TRBJ1-2; the D is unclear. CDR3 length: 15 residues. Between the trimmed V and J ends, which lost 0 bases and 0 bases, there was a span of 8 bases. Germline assignment: CDR1 SEHNR and CDR2 FQNEAQ (reference sequence). The CDR3 here is CASSLATTANYGYTF. The CDR3 DNA is TGTGCCAGCAGCTTAGCGACAACAGCTAACTATGGCTACACCTTC.

V gene TRBV5-1 combines with J gene TRBJ2-3; D is uncertain. This CDR3 has 16 amino acids. Trimming took 0 bases from V and 0 from J, leaving 11 bases between them. Per germline, CDR1 SGHRS and CDR2 YFSETQ. CDR3 residues: CASSLVADGSTDTQYF. The CDR3 DNA sequence: TGCGCCAGCAGCTTGGTTGCGGACGGTAGCACAGATACGCAGTATTTT.

The rearrangement links TRBV5-1 to TRBJ1-5; D may be TRBD1 (5 bases). Trimming removed 0 bases from V and 4 bases from J, with 11 bases in between. This CDR3 region has 15 residues. Per the germline V gene, CDR1 is SGHRS and CDR2 is YFSETQ. CDR3 region: CASSLAGAGNQPQHF. CDR3 nucleotides: TGCGCCAGCAGCTTGGCTGGGGCTGGTAATCAGCCCCAGCATTTT.

The chain uses TRBV4-1 and TRBJ2-3; possibly TRBD1 for D (5 bases). This CDR3 is built from 18 residues. Per germline, CDR1 MGHRA and CDR2 YSYEKL. V dropped 2 bases and J dropped 4 bases, with 22 bases sitting between them. The CDR3: CASSQSPARSQGPDTQYF. The CDR3 coding sequence is TGCGCCAGCAGCCAAAGCCCAGCCCGTTCTCAGGGCCCAGATACGCAGTATTTT.

The chain couples TRBV19 to TRBJ1-5; D is possibly TRBD1 (5 bases). This CDR3 comprises 14 residues. CDR1 is LNHDA, CDR2 SQIVND, per germline (reference sequence). V gave up 3 bases and J gave up 6 bases, with 12 bases separating them. The CDR3 sequence: CASSIRGTAQPQHF. CDR3 nucleotide sequence: TGTGCCAGTAGTATCCGGGGGACGGCTCAGCCCCAGCATTTT. Filled out from reference TRBV19 and TRBJ1-5, the complete variable domain reads DGGITQSPKYLFRKEGQNVTLSCEQNLNHDAMYWYRQDPGQGLRLIYYSQIVNDFQKGDIAEGYSVSREKKESFPLTVTSAQKNPTAFYLCASSIRGTAQPQHFGDGTRLSIL.

The V gene is TRBV19, the J gene TRBJ1-5; D remains unclear. Germline V lookup: CDR1 LNHDA, CDR2 SQIVND (reference sequence). V was pared by 1 base and J by 1 base, with 8 bases between. The CDR3 totals 15 residues. The DNA for the CDR3 is TGTGCCAGTAGTATAGTCGTAGGAAGCAATCAGCCCCAGCATTTT. Amino acid sequence: CASSIVVGSNQPQHF. Drawing the rest from reference TRBV19 and TRBJ1-5, the complete variable domain is DGGITQSPKYLFRKEGQNVTLSCEQNLNHDAMYWYRQDPGQGLRLIYYSQIVNDFQKGDIAEGYSVSREKKESFPLTVTSAQKNPTAFYLCASSIVVGSNQPQHFGDGTRLSIL.

As for this clone: Germline and junction disagree at one end, which may indicate a read error. Written as DNA, the CDR3 is TGTGCCATCAGTGGATCAGGGGGCGTCTCCAACGAGCAGTACTTC. Protein: CAISGSGGVSNEQYF. J is TRBJ2-7 and V is TRBV10-3; TRBD1 matches at 8 bases. CDR3 size: 15 residues. The germline gives CDR1 ENHRY, CDR2 SYGVKD.

This sequence joins TRBV27 and TRBJ1-2; 9 nucleotides match TRBD1. J lost 4 bases, V lost 5 bases, and 5 bases had no gene match. Germline CDR1 is MNHEY and CDR2 is SMNVEV (reference sequence). The CDR3 length is 14 residues. In DNA, the CDR3 is TGTGCCAGCAGTACTGGACAGGGGAGCTATGGCTACACCTTC. The encoded protein is CASSTGQGSYGYTF.

V gene TRBV6-5 combines with J gene TRBJ1-5; D is uncertain. Looked up from germline, CDR1 is MNHEY and CDR2 is SVGAGI. This CDR3 is 13 amino acids long. V lost 5 bases and J 5 bases, leaving 10 bases between the germline ends. This CDR3 is CASSRDWDQPQHF. The CDR3 DNA follows: TGTGCCAGCAGTAGAGATTGGGATCAGCCCCAGCATTTT.

The V gene is TRBV29-1, the J gene TRBJ1-2; D is perhaps TRBD1 (6 bases). The CDR3 has 12 residues. Germline assignment: CDR1 SQVTM and CDR2 ANQGSEA. With 5 bases removed from V and 2 bases from J, the gap between germline ends came to 9 bases. The CDR3 sequence: CSVPGANYGYTF. CDR3 coding DNA: TGCAGCGTTCCGGGGGCAAACTATGGCTACACCTTC. Full variable domain (remainder filled in from reference TRBV29-1 and TRBJ1-2): SAVISQKPSRDICQRGTSLTIQCQVDSQVTMMFWYRQQPGQSLTLIATANQGSEATYESGFVIDKFPISRPNLTFSTLTVSNMSPEDSSIYLCSVPGANYGYTFGSGTRLTVV.

The chain combines TRBV19 with TRBJ1-2, with TRBD1 identical over 7 bases. Germline CDR1 and CDR2: LNHDA and SQIVND (reference sequence). Trimming at V came to 5 bases and at J to 4 bases, leaving 7 bases not matched to a gene. The length of the CDR3 is 14 residues. This chain's CDR3 is CASSPGQVIYGYTF. The DNA of the CDR3 is TGTGCCAGTAGTCCCGGACAGGTGATCTATGGCTACACCTTC.

This chain uses TRBV19 with TRBJ2-7; D not resolved. V gave up 5 bases and J gave up 0 bases, with 14 bases separating them. CDR3 length: 15 residues. The V gene's germline CDR1 is LNHDA and CDR2 SQIVND (reference sequence). The CDR3 DNA sequence: TGTGCCAGTAGTCGACCAGGTGGAACCTCCTACGAGCAGTACTTC. It is translated as CASSRPGGTSYEQYF.

This sequence joins TRBV27 and TRBJ2-1; weak D call: TRBD1 (5 bases). The germline V and J ends were trimmed by 5 bases and 9 bases, with 26 bases remaining between them. Germline assignment: CDR1 MNHEY and CDR2 SMNVEV (reference sequence). The CDR3 has 17 residues. CDR3 sequence: CASSAISGIKVASEQFF. The CDR3, as DNA: TGTGCCAGCAGTGCTATTTCAGGGATTAAGGTGGCGAGTGAGCAGTTCTTC.

In regard to this clone: A junction boundary mismatches the germline segment, possibly from a read error. The J gene is TRBJ2-7, the V gene TRBV27; 11 bases are shared with TRBD2. The CDR3 runs 14 residues. Germline V CDR1 and CDR2: MNHEY, SMNVEV (reference sequence). DNA for the CDR3: TGTGCCAGCATTTTAGCGGGAGGGCCTCCCGAGCAGTACTTC. Translating gives CASILAGGPPEQYF.

The chain combines TRBV2 with TRBJ2-2; D ambiguous. With 6 bases removed from V and 8 bases from J, the gap between germline ends came to 13 bases. Germline-derived CDR1 and CDR2 are SNHLY and FYNNEI. The CDR3 runs to 13 residues. CDR3 residues: CASSGRTGGELFF. CDR3 bases: TGTGCCAGCAGCGGCCGTACTGGGGGGGAGCTGTTTTTT. Full variable domain (rest looked up from reference TRBV2 and TRBJ2-2): EPEVTQTPSHQVTQMGQEVILRCVPISNHLYFYWYRQILGQKVEFLVSFYNNEISEKSEIFDDQFSVERPDGSNFTLKIRSTKLEDSAMYFCASSGRTGGELFFGEGSRLTVL.